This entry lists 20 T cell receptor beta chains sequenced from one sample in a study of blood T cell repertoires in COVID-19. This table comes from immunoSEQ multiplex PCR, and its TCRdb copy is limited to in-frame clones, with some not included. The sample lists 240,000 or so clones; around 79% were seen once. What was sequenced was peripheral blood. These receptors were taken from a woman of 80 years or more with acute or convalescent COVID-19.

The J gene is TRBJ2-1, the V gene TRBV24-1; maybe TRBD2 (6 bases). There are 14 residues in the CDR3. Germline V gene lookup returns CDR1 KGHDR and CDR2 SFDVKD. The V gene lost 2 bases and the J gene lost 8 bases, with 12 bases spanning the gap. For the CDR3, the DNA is TGTGCCACCAGTGATTCGACTAGTTCCGATGAGCAGTTCTTC. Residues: CATSDSTSSDEQFF.

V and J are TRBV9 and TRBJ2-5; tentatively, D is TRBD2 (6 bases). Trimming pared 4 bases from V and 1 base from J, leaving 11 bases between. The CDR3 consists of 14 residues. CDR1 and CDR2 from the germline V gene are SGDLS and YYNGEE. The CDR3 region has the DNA TGTGCCAGCAGCATTATGGGAGGCCAAGAGACCCAGTACTTC. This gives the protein CASSIMGGQETQYF. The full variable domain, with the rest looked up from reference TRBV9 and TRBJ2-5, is DSGVTQTPKHLITATGQRVTLRCSPRSGDLSVYWYQQSLDQGLQFLIQYYNGEERAKGNILERFSAQQFPDLHSELNLSSLELGDSALYFCASSIMGGQETQYFGPGTRLLVL.

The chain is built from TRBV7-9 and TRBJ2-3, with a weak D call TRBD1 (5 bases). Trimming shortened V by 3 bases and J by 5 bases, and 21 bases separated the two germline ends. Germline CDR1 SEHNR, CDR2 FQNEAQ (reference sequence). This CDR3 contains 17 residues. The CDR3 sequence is CASSLGNLKGHGDTQYF. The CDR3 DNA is TGTGCCAGCAGCTTGGGGAACCTTAAGGGGCATGGAGATACGCAGTATTTT.

The CDR3 loop is CASSLQGAEDTQYF. The CDR3 nucleotides read TGCGCCAGCAGCCTCCAGGGGGCTGAAGATACGCAGTATTTT. The chain carries TRBV4-1 and TRBJ2-3, with 8 bases matching TRBD1. This CDR3 is built from 14 residues. V was clipped by 4 bases and J by 5 bases; unmatched bases: 5. Germline CDR1 reads MGHRA; CDR2 reads YSYEKL.

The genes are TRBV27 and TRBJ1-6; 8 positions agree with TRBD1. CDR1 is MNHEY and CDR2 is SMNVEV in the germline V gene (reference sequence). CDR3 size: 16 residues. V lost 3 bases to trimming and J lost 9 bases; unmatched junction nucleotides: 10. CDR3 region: CASSLMQGAGGSPLHF. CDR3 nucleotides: TGTGCCAGCAGTTTGATGCAGGGGGCTGGCGGTTCACCCCTCCACTTT.

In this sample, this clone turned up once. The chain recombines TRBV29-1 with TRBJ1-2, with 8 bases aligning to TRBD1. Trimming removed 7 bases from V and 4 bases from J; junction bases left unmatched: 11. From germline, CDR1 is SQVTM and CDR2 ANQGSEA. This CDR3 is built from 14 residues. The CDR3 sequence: CSAHGQGSGYGYTF. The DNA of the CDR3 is TGCAGCGCCCACGGACAGGGATCGGGCTATGGCTACACCTTC.

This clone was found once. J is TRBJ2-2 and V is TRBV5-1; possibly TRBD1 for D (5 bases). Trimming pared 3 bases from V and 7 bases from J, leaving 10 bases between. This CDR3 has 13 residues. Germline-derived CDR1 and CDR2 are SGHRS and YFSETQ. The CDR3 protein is CASSSQGDGELFF. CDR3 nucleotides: TGCGCCAGCAGCTCCCAAGGGGACGGGGAGCTGTTTTTT.

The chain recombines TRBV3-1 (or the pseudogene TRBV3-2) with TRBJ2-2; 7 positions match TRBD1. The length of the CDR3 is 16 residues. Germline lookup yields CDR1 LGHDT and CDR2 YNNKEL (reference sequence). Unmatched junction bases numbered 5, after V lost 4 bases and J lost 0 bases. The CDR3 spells CASSRHRGANTGELFF. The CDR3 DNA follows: TGTGCCAGCAGCCGCCACAGGGGCGCGAACACCGGGGAGCTGTTTTTT.

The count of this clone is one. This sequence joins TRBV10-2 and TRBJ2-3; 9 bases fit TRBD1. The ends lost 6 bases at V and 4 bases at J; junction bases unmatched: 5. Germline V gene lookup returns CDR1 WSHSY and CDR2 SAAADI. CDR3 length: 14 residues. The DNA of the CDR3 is TGCGCCAGCAGAAGAACAGGGGGCCCAGATACGCAGTATTTT. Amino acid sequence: CASRRTGGPDTQYF.

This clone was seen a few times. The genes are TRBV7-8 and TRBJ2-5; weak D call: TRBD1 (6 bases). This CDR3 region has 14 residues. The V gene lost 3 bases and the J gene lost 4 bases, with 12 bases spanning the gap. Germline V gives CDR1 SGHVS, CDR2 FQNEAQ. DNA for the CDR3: TGTGCCAGCAGCTTTGATACAGGGCCAGAGACCCAGTACTTC. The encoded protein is CASSFDTGPETQYF.

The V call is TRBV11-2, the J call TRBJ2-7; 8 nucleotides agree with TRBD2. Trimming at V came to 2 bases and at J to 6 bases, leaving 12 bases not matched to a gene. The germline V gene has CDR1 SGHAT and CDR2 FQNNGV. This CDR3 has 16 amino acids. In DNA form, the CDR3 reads TGTGCCAGCAGCTTACCCCTCGGGGGGGAGAGACCCGAGCAGTACTTC. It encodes CASSLPLGGERPEQYF.

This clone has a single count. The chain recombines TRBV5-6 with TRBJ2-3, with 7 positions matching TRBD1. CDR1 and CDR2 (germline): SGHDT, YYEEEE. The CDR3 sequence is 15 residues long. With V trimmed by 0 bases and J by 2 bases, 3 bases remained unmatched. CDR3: CASSLVRGNTDTQYF. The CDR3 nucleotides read TGTGCCAGCAGCTTGGTCAGGGGGAACACAGATACGCAGTATTTT.

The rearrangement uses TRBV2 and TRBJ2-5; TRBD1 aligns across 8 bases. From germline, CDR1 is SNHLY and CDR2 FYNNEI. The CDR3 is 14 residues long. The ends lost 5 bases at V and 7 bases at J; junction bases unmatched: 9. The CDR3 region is CASSSGTGRGTQYF. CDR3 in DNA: TGTGCCAGCAGTTCCGGGACAGGTCGTGGGACCCAGTACTTC.

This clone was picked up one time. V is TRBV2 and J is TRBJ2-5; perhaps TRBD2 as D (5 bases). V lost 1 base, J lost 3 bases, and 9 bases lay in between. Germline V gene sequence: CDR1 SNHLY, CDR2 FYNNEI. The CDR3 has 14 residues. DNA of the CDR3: TGTGCCAGCAGTGAAGGAAGTAGCGAAGAGACCCAGTACTTC. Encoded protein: CASSEGSSEETQYF.

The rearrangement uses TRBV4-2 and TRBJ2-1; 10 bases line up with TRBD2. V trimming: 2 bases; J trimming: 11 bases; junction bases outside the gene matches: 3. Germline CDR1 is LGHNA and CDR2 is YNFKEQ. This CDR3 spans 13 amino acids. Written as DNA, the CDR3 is TGTGCCAGCAGCCAACCTAGCGGGGGTAAGCAGTTCTTC. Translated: CASSQPSGGKQFF.

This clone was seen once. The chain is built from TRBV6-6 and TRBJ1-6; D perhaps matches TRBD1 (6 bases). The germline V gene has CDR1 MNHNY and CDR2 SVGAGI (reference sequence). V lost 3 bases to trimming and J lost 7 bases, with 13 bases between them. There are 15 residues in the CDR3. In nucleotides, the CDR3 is TGTGCCAGCAGTTATGATTCGCAGGGGAATTCACCCCTCCACTTT. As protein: CASSYDSQGNSPLHF.

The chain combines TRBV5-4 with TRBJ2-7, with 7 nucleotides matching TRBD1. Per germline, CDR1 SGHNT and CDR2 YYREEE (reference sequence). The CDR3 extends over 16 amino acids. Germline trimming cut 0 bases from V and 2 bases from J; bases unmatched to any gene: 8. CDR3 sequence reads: CASSLDPGQKTYEQYF. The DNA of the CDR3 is TGTGCCAGCAGCTTGGATCCGGGACAGAAAACCTACGAGCAGTACTTC.

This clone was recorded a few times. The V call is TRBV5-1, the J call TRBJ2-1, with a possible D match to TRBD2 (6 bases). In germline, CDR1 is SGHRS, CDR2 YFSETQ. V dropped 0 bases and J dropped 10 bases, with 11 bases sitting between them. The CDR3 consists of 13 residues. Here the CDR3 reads CASSLEWGGEQFF. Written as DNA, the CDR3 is TGCGCCAGCAGCTTGGAGTGGGGAGGAGAGCAGTTCTTC.

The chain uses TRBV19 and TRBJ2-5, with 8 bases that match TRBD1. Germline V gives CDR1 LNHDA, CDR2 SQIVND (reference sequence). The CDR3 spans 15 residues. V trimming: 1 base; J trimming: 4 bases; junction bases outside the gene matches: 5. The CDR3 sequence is CASSIGGGTGETQYF. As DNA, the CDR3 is TGTGCCAGTAGTATAGGTGGAGGGACAGGAGAGACCCAGTACTTC. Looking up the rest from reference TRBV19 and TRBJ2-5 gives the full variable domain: DGGITQSPKYLFRKEGQNVTLSCEQNLNHDAMYWYRQDPGQGLRLIYYSQIVNDFQKGDIAEGYSVSREKKESFPLTVTSAQKNPTAFYLCASSIGGGTGETQYFGPGTRLLVL.

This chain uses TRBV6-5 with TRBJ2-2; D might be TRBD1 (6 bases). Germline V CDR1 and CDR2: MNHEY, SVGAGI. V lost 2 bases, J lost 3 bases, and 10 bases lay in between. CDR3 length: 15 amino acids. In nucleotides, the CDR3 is TGTGCCAGCAGTTACACGGGACAATACACCGGGGAGCTGTTTTTT. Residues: CASSYTGQYTGELFF.